This TCR beta chain was documented in a study of blood T cells in healthy people across ages (dated by TCRdb to between 2015 and 2017). Regarding the study in general: Template switching captured roughly one uniquely barcoded TCR beta cDNA molecule per two T cells in model experiments. To avoid experimental bias, donors of different ages were spread randomly across the sequencing lanes. Using deep sequencing normalized with unique cDNA molecular identifiers, the study measured how TCR beta repertoire diversity changes with age. The study analyzed two additional independent replicas of 1 million unique cDNA reads from the same blood draw for two donors, one aged 18 to 30 and one aged 80 or older. Four age groups were formed from the donors: young (average approximately 17 years), middle-aged (approximately 40), aged (roughly 58) and long-lived (more than 75).

Libraries were prepared through 5' RACE. The data were produced on an Illumina HiSeq 2500. The second PCR ran for roughly 7 to 12 cycles and used a J-beta primer mix along with a sample-barcoded 5' primer. A template-switch 5' adaptor carrying 12 random nucleotides introduced a unique molecular identifier onto each TCR beta cDNA molecule. At least 2.5 million CDR3-containing paired-end reads were obtained from each sample. All of the RNA was converted into first-strand cDNA using the Mint cDNA synthesis kit, with a TRBC-specific oligonucleotide serving as the primer. All cDNA was treated with uracil-DNA glycosylase and then went through a first 18-cycle PCR with the universal primers M1SS and BC2_uni_R. The study's own analysis went as follows. For normalization, 1 million high-quality reads, each with a distinct molecular identifier, were randomly selected from each sample. Instead of being binned into consensus sequences, reads with shared molecular identifiers were discarded. CDR3 identification, clonotype clustering and error correction used MiTCR with a Q25 quality threshold and the strictest error-elimination algorithm. Lower-bound total TCR beta diversity was estimated with a nonparametric unseen species model using Euler transformation. Through fastp at Q25 and MiXCR, TCRdb rebuilt clones from the public reads, retaining in-frame beta chains. When rows share a CDR3 protein, they turn into one entry using the most common DNA and genes. These V and J calls originate from TCRdb's pipeline instead of the authors' own analysis. The sample table lists 1.5 million to 2 million distinct CDR3 sequences, around half of them with a count of one. The ten largest clones take up about 2.1% of the sample.

Broader findings and caveats from the paper: Since profiling was done on bulk unsorted PBMCs, naive and antigen-experienced compartments could not be conclusively compared. There was a strong correlation between observed TCR beta diversity and the percentage of naive T cells measured by flow cytometry. Donor CMV infection status was unknown, potentially confounding age-related changes in expanded clonotypes. Estimates of total diversity based on one million sequenced T cells were considered lower bounds and underestimates. As age increased, observed TCR beta diversity per million T cells dropped in a roughly linear way, and a significant reduction was already evident by age 40. The long-lived group showed more naive CD4+ T cells, fewer expanded clones and increased TCR diversity than the aged group, suggesting age selection.

The donors were 40 or so Caucasian individuals from Russia, aged roughly 6 to 100 years, who were systemically healthy. Each donor gave 8 to 10 milliliters of peripheral blood, drawn into EDTA-treated Vacutainer tubes. Ficoll-Paque density-gradient centrifugation was used to isolate PBMCs, with at least 6.5 million per sample. Total RNA, at least 5 micrograms per sample, was extracted from PBMCs with Trizol reagent. For every donor, an aliquot of PBMCs went through flow cytometry to measure the percentages of naive CD45RAhigh/CD27high T cells. CDR1 SQVTM and CDR2 ANQGSEA were looked up in the germline V gene. The CDR3 holds 15 amino acids from the cysteine to the phenylalanine. Only the CDR3 part of the read is kept: 45 bases, read in frame from the first base. Trimming leaves V shorter by 6 bases and J shorter by 8 bases, with the junction holding 15 bases beyond the gene matches. About this clonotype: The specificity of this receptor is unknown. No per-base quality is available; no much larger clone lies one base away.

Recombination connected TRBV29-1 to TRBJ2-1; TRBD1 aligns with 8 central bases. Source material: blood. This receptor was identified in a woman aged 40 to 55 in good health. The nucleotide sequence reads as follows: TGCAGCGTGCTGACCGGGACAGGAGGCACCCATGAGCAGTTCTTC. Translated, it gives CSVLTGTGGTHEQFF.